This T cell receptor (beta chain) is from a study of blood T cell repertoires in COVID-19. About the study: Specimens from acute and convalescent COVID-19 originated in the United States, Italy and Spain.

The method was immunoSEQ multiplex PCR; TCRdb's version includes in-frame clones alone and lacks a portion of them. The profile shows some 100,000 clones, over 70% of them singletons. The source of this sequence is a human donor in a cohort sampled during active or convalescent COVID-19. Sequencing used peripheral blood.

In DNA form, the CDR3 reads TGTGCCAGCAGTTACTCCAGGGCCATTTGCAATCAGCCCCAGCATTTT. Translated: CASSYSRAICNQPQHF. The rearrangement joins TRBV6-8 to TRBJ1-5; D is possibly TRBD1 (5 bases). Germline CDR1 is MNHGY and CDR2 is SAAAGT. The CDR3 contains 16 residues. Trimming pared 0 bases from V and 2 bases from J, leaving 11 bases between.